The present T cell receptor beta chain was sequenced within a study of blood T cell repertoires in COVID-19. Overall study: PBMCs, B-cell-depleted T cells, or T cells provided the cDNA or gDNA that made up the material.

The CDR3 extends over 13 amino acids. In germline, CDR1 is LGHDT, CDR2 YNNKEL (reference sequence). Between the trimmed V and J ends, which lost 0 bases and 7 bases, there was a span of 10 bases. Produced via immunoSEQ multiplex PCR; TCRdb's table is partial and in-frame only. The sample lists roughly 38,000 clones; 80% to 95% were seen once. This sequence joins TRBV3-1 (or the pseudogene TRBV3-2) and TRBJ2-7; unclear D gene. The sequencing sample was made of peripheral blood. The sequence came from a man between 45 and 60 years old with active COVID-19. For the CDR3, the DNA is TGTGCCAGCAGCCAAGAGTGGGCCGAGGAGCAGTACTTC. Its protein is CASSQEWAEEQYF.